This entry lists 27 T cell receptor beta chains sequenced from one sample in a study of CD4 and CD8 cells across lung adenocarcinoma regions. TCRdb re-analysed the PCR reads in MiXCR, keeping a single row per CDR3 protein. In the table there are roughly 20,000 distinct CDR3 sequences, about 43% of which are singletons. The specimen was CD4+ T cells from the margin of a lung tumor. All receptors come from a male donor with lung adenocarcinoma. The CD4 and CD8 labels of this study may be unreliable.

The chain carries TRBV6-1 and TRBJ2-5; D perhaps matches TRBD2 (7 bases). CDR1 and CDR2 (germline): MNHNS, SASEGT. The CDR3 spans 18 residues. The germline V and J ends were trimmed by 2 bases and 0 bases, with 19 bases remaining between them. Written as DNA, the CDR3 is TGTGCCAGCAGTGAAAGGGGACGCGGGGGCCGAGACCAAGAGACCCAGTACTTC. This encodes CASSERGRGGRDQETQYF.

The chain employs TRBV6-1 and TRBJ2-1, with 12 bases lining up with TRBD2. The CDR3 is 15 residues long. Trimming removed 5 bases from V and 6 bases from J; junction bases left unmatched: 5. CDR1 is MNHNS, CDR2 SASEGT, per germline. The CDR3 nucleotides are TGTGCCAGCAGTCTAGCGGGAGGGGGGGTCAATGAGCAGTTCTTC. Translated, it gives CASSLAGGGVNEQFF.

This clonotype was recorded at least ten times. The chain carries TRBV9 and TRBJ2-1; D tentatively reads TRBD1 or TRBD2 (5 bases each). The CDR3 runs 16 residues. Germline CDR1 reads SGDLS; CDR2 reads YYNGEE. Trimming removed 2 bases at V and 4 bases at J, with 16 bases between. CDR3 residues: CASSVTPGTQYNEQFF. DNA for the CDR3: TGTGCCAGCAGCGTGACCCCCGGGACCCAATACAATGAGCAGTTCTTC. The full variable domain, in which reference TRBV9 and TRBJ2-1 provide the parts outside the CDR3, is DSGVTQTPKHLITATGQRVTLRCSPRSGDLSVYWYQQSLDQGLQFLIQYYNGEERAKGNILERFSAQQFPDLHSELNLSSLELGDSALYFCASSVTPGTQYNEQFFGPGTRLTVL.

This clonotype is judged medium-sized. The genes are TRBV27 and TRBJ2-3; TRBD1 is a possible D gene (6 bases). This CDR3 comprises 16 residues. Germline CDR1 reads MNHEY; CDR2 reads SMNVEV (reference sequence). V lost 2 bases and J lost 2, with 14 bases in between. The CDR3 coding sequence is TGTGCCAGCAGTTTAATCGGGACACTCCTCACAGATACGCAGTATTTT. Translating gives CASSLIGTLLTDTQYF.

Many counts were recorded for this clonotype. The rearrangement joins TRBV10-3 to TRBJ2-5, with D perhaps given as TRBD1 or TRBD2 (5 bases each). This CDR3 spans 14 amino acids. The V end lost 5 bases, the J end lost 1 base, and 11 bases lay between the germline ends. Germline CDR1 ENHRY, CDR2 SYGVKD. For the CDR3, the DNA is TGTGCCATCAGTTTACAGGACTTCCAAGAGACCCAGTACTTC. Its protein product is CAISLQDFQETQYF.

Concerning this clonotype itself: A junction end diverges from the germline sequence, so it may reflect a read error. This chain links TRBV6-1 with TRBJ2-3, with D perhaps matching TRBD1 or TRBD2 (7 bases each). From germline, CDR1 is MNHNS and CDR2 SASEGT. CDR3 length: 15 amino acids. DNA of the CDR3: TGTGGCGGGGGTGAAGGGGGCGGGGGCCCAGATACGCAGTATTTC. This sequence encodes CGGGEGGGGPDTQYF.

This clonotype appeared a few times. This sequence joins TRBV10-1 and TRBJ1-2; D gene uncertain. V lost 6 bases, J lost 7 bases, and 9 bases lay in between. The CDR3 loop spans 11 amino acids. Germline V gene sequence: CDR1 WNHNN, CDR2 SYGVQD (reference sequence). The CDR3 sequence: CASRWACGYTF. Written as DNA, the CDR3 is TGCGCCAGCAGATGGGCTTGTGGCTACACCTTC.

Points on this clonotype: The junction shows a germline mismatch at one end, possibly a read error. The chain links TRBV6-1 to TRBJ2-3, with no clear D. Germline V gene lookup returns CDR1 MNHNS and CDR2 SASEGT. The CDR3 extends over 15 amino acids. Here the CDR3 DNA reads TGTGCCAGCAGCCTCCAGTCCGGAATCACAGAGGCGCAGTTTTTT. As protein: CASSLQSGITEAQFF.

On this clonotype itself: At one of its ends the junction is not consistent with the germline gene, which may arise from a read error. This chain joins TRBV6-4 and TRBJ2-5; no reliable D call. The CDR3 has 14 residues. In germline, CDR1 is MRHNA, CDR2 SNTAGT. Here the CDR3 reads CASSEGLGAETQYF. The CDR3 DNA reads TGTGCCAGCAGTGAAGGTTTGGGCGCGGAGACGCAGTACTTT.

The gene calls are TRBV6-1 and TRBJ2-1, with TRBD1 matching over 10 bases. The J call may be in error: the DNA end matches TRBJ2-7 better. The V gene's germline CDR1 is MNHNS and CDR2 SASEGT. This CDR3 has 14 residues. The CDR3 region is CASKVGTGVHEQYF. Written as DNA, the CDR3 is TGTGCCAGCAAGGTGGGGACAGGGGTCCACGAGCAGTACTTC.

The chain couples TRBV10-2 to TRBJ2-3, with D maybe TRBD2 (5 bases). This CDR3 is 14 amino acids long. Germline loops: CDR1 WSHSY, CDR2 SAAADI. DNA for the CDR3: TGCGCGGGCAGTGCGGGCGCGGGCAAAGATACGCAGTATTTT. This codes for CAGSAGAGKDTQYF.

This clonotype occurred many times. The rearrangement joins TRBV6-5 to TRBJ2-2; D may be TRBD1 (5 bases). The germline V and J ends were trimmed by 2 bases and 1 base, with 11 bases remaining between them. This CDR3 contains 16 residues. CDR1 MNHEY and CDR2 SVGAGI come from the germline V gene. DNA of the CDR3: TGTGCCAGCAGTTACCAACAGGCCGGGAACACCGGGGAGCTGTTTTTT. This encodes CASSYQQAGNTGELFF.

This clonotype was detected a few times. The gene calls are TRBV7-6 and TRBJ2-2; 11 bases are shared with TRBD2. After removal of 2 bases from V and 1 base from J, the junction contained 6 bases not matched to a gene. Germline loops: CDR1 SGHVS, CDR2 FNYEAQ. The CDR3 is 18 residues long. Here the CDR3 reads CASSLNLAGGLNTGELFF. The CDR3 bases are TGTGCCAGCAGCTTAAATCTAGCGGGAGGTCTGAACACCGGGGAGCTGTTTTTT.

The rearrangement links TRBV6-1 to TRBJ2-3; 10 bases match TRBD1. The CDR3 has 16 residues. Germline CDR1 MNHNS, CDR2 SASEGT. J was trimmed by 6 bases and V by 6 bases; bases with no gene match: 12. The CDR3 loop reads CASRGTGDELWDTQYF. CDR3 DNA sequence: TGTGCCAGCAGGGGGACAGGGGATGAACTTTGGGATACGCAGTATTTT.

This clonotype was seen many times. The gene calls are TRBV14 and TRBJ2-5; a weak D match, TRBD2 (5 bases). Near its end, the DNA agrees better with TRBJ2-7, so the J call may be wrong. This CDR3 region has 14 residues. Germline-derived CDR1 and CDR2 are SGHDN and FVKESK. The CDR3 region is CASSPLGINYEQYF. The CDR3 bases are TGTGCCAGCAGCCCACTAGGGATCAACTACGAGCAGTACTTC.

Regarding this clonotype: One end of the junction fails to match germline, which may point to a read error. The chain uses TRBV10-2 and TRBJ2-4; possible D gene TRBD2, 6 bases. The CDR3 sequence is 15 residues long. In germline, CDR1 is WSHSY, CDR2 SAAADI. The CDR3 here is CASGAAGSIKNTQYF. The CDR3 DNA follows: TGCGCCAGCGGAGCGGCGGGGTCTATCAAAAACACTCAGTACTTC.

This clonotype was counted at least ten times. A much larger clone lies a single base off, so this may be a read error. V gene TRBV6-5 combines with J gene TRBJ2-1; the match to TRBD1 covers 10 bases. This CDR3 contains 15 residues. The germline gives CDR1 MNHEY, CDR2 SVGAGI. Trimming at V came to 2 bases and at J to 10 bases, leaving 8 bases not matched to a gene. The chain's CDR3 is CASSYAGDRGFEQFF. CDR3 in DNA: TGTGCCAGCAGTTACGCCGGGGACAGGGGTTTCGAGCAGTTCTTC.

J is TRBJ1-2 and V is TRBV11-3; D remains unclear. This CDR3 is 15 amino acids long. The V end lost 7 bases, the J end lost 7 bases, and 22 bases lay between the germline ends. Germline V CDR1 and CDR2: SGHNT, YENEEA. The CDR3 DNA is TGTGCCAGCACCAAAGGAACCCGGAAGGAGGCTGGCTACACCTTC. As protein: CASTKGTRKEAGYTF.

With respect to this clonotype: Compared with germline, one end of the junction differs, possibly owing to a read error. The genes are TRBV4-2 and TRBJ2-4; D may match TRBD1 or TRBD2 (5 bases each). The CDR3 has 16 residues. CDR1 LGHNA and CDR2 YNFKEQ come from the germline V gene. The CDR3: CASSVEGLRATDIQYF. CDR3 coding DNA: TGTGCCAGCAGCGTAGAGGGGCTGAGAGCCACAGACATTCAGTATTTC.

This clonotype is classed as medium-sized. The chain has TRBV10-3 and TRBJ1-2; D unclear. This CDR3 region has 13 residues. Trimming removed 4 bases from V and 6 bases from J, with 12 bases in between. Germline V gene data show CDR1 as ENHRY and CDR2 as SYGVKD. The CDR3 spells CAISGAQTNGYTF. DNA for the CDR3: TGTGCCATCAGTGGGGCTCAGACTAATGGCTACACCTTC.

The rearrangement joins TRBV6-1 to TRBJ2-1; D is possibly TRBD1 (6 bases). This CDR3 is 13 amino acids long. Per the germline V gene, CDR1 is MNHNS and CDR2 is SASEGT. V was cut by 3 bases and J by 10 bases, with 13 bases left in between. Here the CDR3 DNA reads TGTGCCAGCAGTGATTGGGGGACATTCGAGCAGTTCTTC. Amino acids: CASSDWGTFEQFF.

At least ten counts were recorded for this clonotype. The chain uses TRBV6-4 and TRBJ2-2; 10 positions agree with TRBD2. In germline, CDR1 is MRHNA, CDR2 SNTAGT. With V trimmed by 10 bases and J by 0 bases, 5 bases remained unmatched. This CDR3 has 15 amino acids. The CDR3 sequence: CANSGRAPNTGELFF. CDR3 sequence (DNA): TGTGCCAACAGCGGGAGGGCCCCGAACACCGGGGAGCTGTTTTTT.

Judged by abundance, this clonotype is medium-sized (0.01 to 0.1%). The chain has TRBV6-1 and TRBJ2-5, with 10 bases that match TRBD1. The CDR3 runs 13 residues. The V gene end was trimmed by 11 bases and the J gene end by 5 bases; junction bases not matched to a gene: 8. Germline V CDR1 and CDR2: MNHNS, SASEGT. CDR3 region: CAGGQGRFETQYF. CDR3 nucleotide sequence: TGTGCCGGGGGACAGGGGAGGTTTGAGACCCAGTACTTC.

The chain employs TRBV25-1 and TRBJ2-2; 9 positions agree with TRBD1. Germline trimming cut 2 bases from V and 14 bases from J; bases unmatched to any gene: 6. CDR3 length equals 13 residues. Germline V gene lookup returns CDR1 MGHDK and CDR2 SYGVNS. This CDR3 reads CASSEPGQGFLFF. DNA for the CDR3: TGTGCCAGCAGTGAACCTGGACAGGGGTTTCTGTTTTTT. Looking up the rest from reference TRBV25-1 and TRBJ2-2 gives the full variable domain: EADIYQTPRYLVIGTGKKITLECSQTMGHDKMYWYQQDPGMELHLIHYSYGVNSTEKGDLSSESTVSRIRTEHFPLTLESARPSHTSQYLCASSEPGQGFLFFGEGSRLTVL.

This chain links TRBV11-2 with TRBJ2-5; maybe TRBD2 (6 bases). The CDR3 is made up of 14 amino acids. Looked up from germline, CDR1 is SGHAT and CDR2 is FQNNGV. V was pared by 5 bases and J by 4 bases, with 14 bases between. CDR3 DNA sequence: TGTGCCAGCAGCCCGCCGGAGGGCCTAGAGACCCAGTACTTC. Its protein product is CASSPPEGLETQYF.

Note on this clonotype: At one end the junction does not follow the germline gene, possibly because of a read error. This chain uses TRBV6-1 with TRBJ2-4; 10 bases align to TRBD1. Looked up from germline, CDR1 is MNHNS and CDR2 is SASEGT. The CDR3 is 17 residues long. The CDR3 DNA sequence: TGTGCCAGCAAGAGACAGGGGGCTACCTTAACCACAGACATTCAGTACTTT. This translates into CASKRQGATLTTDIQYF.

This clonotype was picked up a small number of times. V usage is TRBV4-1 and J usage is TRBJ2-4; 9 bases align to TRBD2. The germline gives CDR1 MGHRA, CDR2 YSYEKL. The J segment lost 4 bases and the V segment lost 4 bases, leaving 5 bases of the junction unmatched. The length of the CDR3 is 15 residues. The CDR3 protein is CASSRLSGSKNIQYF. CDR3 DNA sequence: TGCGCCAGCAGCCGCCTTAGCGGGAGTAAAAACATTCAGTACTTC.